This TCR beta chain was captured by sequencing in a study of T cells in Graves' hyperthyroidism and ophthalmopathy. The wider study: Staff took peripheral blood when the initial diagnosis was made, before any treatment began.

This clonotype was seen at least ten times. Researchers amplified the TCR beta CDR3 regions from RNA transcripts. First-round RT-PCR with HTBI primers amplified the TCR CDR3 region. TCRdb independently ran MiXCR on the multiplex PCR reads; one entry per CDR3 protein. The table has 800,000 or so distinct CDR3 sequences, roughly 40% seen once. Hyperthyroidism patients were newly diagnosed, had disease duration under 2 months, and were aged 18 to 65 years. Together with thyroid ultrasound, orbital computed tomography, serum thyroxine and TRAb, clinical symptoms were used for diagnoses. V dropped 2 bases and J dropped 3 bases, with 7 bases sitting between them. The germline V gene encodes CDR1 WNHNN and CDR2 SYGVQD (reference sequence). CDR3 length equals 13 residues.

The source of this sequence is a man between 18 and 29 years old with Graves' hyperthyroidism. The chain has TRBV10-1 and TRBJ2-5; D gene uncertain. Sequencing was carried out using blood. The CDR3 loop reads CASSESGKETQYF. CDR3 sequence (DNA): TGCGCCAGCAGTGAGAGTGGGAAAGAGACCCAGTACTTC.